This T cell receptor (beta chain) was recovered during a study of blood T cells in healthy people across ages. The CDR3 has 13 amino acids. The V gene's germline CDR1 is DFQATT and CDR2 SNEGSKA (reference sequence). V lost 6 bases to trimming and J lost 3 bases, with 14 bases between them. PCR was performed a second time for about 6 to 12 cycles using a sample-barcoded 5' primer and a J-beta primer mix. TCRdb reprocessed the 5' RACE reads with MiXCR, giving one entry per CDR3 protein. This table has under 750,000 distinct CDR3 sequences, under 55% appearing once. Sequencing used blood. The chain recombines TRBV20-1 with TRBJ1-1; D possibly corresponds to TRBD1 (5 bases). The clonotype comes from a man older than 75 in good health. CDR3 protein: CSAKTALYTEAFF. CDR3 coding DNA: TGCAGTGCAAAGACAGCACTTTACACTGAAGCTTTCTTT.